The present TCR beta chain was sequenced within a study of blood T cells in healthy people across ages. Study-level results: Researchers report that TCR beta diversity correlated strongly with naive T cell percentage.

Germline V CDR1 and CDR2: ENHRY, SYGVKD. The V end was cut by 4 bases, the J end by 7 bases, with 14 bases between. The CDR3 runs 15 residues. Comment on this clonotype: The antigen remains undetermined.

The use of a sample-barcoded 5' primer and a J-beta primer mix characterized a second PCR of roughly 6 to 11 cycles. Using its own MiXCR run on the 5' RACE reads, TCRdb lists one record per CDR3 protein. This table has roughly 860,000 distinct CDR3 sequences, approximately 67% appearing once. Material for sequencing was blood. The TCR was taken from a man in his thirties or forties in good health. The rearrangement links TRBV10-3 to TRBJ1-6, with D unresolved. Here the CDR3 DNA reads TGTGCCATCAGTGTGGAGGGCAGAGGGAATTCACCCCTCCACTTT. It is translated as CAISVEGRGNSPLHF.